What follows is one T cell receptor beta chain and its context. The entry originates in a study of T cells of healthy individuals. TCRdb re-called the 5' RACE reads with MiXCR, one entry per CDR3 protein. This table holds more than 85,000 distinct CDR3 sequences, roughly 18% found once. With 3 bases clipped from V and 1 base from J, the junction kept 11 bases outside the gene matches. The CDR3 consists of 17 residues. Germline CDR1 and CDR2: SGDLS and YYNGEE. The rearrangement joins TRBV9 to TRBJ2-3, with 7 bases aligning to TRBD1. The origin of this receptor is a human donor in good health. This chain's CDR3 is CASSALTGTTGTDTQYF. The CDR3 region has the DNA TGTGCCAGCAGCGCTCTGACAGGGACGACGGGCACAGATACGCAGTATTTT.